A selection of T cell receptor beta chains follows, all from one sample in a study of T cells after yellow fever vaccination. TCRdb ran MiXCR on the 5' RACE reads and lists one entry per CDR3 protein. Among 350,000 to 450,000 distinct CDR3 sequences, 6.2% were seen once, and the ten largest hold 15%. The input for sequencing was PBMCs, taken 5 days after the yellow fever booster vaccination. The source is a man aged 25 to 40 who received the YFV17D yellow fever vaccine. Each CDR3 is given with its conserved first and last residue. A D gene is named only where the DNA matches it firmly. Size values are once, few and many counts, or a class for expanded clones, and some rows have none.

clone size: -; V gene: TRBV11-2; J gene: TRBJ2-7; D gene: TRBD2; CDR3 length: 15; CDR3 protein: CASSPQRREVYEQYF; CDR3 DNA: TGTGCCAGCAGCCCACAAAGGCGGGAGGTCTACGAGCAGTACTTC
clone size: few; V gene: TRBV29-1; J gene: TRBJ2-3; D gene: -; CDR3 length: 14; CDR3 protein: CSVEGSGPTDTQYF; CDR3 DNA: TGCAGCGTTGAAGGGAGCGGTCCCACAGATACGCAGTATTTT
clone size: many; V gene: TRBV7-2; J gene: TRBJ1-1; D gene: TRBD1; CDR3 length: 14; CDR3 protein: CASSNRQGLTEAFF; CDR3 DNA: TGTGCCAGCAGCAACCGACAGGGACTCACTGAAGCTTTCTTT
clone size: many; V gene: TRBV4-3; J gene: TRBJ2-5; D gene: -; CDR3 length: 16; CDR3 protein: CASSQNLRAGQETQYF; CDR3 DNA: TGCGCCAGCAGCCAAAATCTCCGGGCAGGGCAAGAGACCCAGTACTTC
clone size: many; V gene: TRBV4-3; J gene: TRBJ2-1; D gene: TRBD2; CDR3 length: 14; CDR3 protein: CASSQVLAGDEQFF; CDR3 DNA: TGCGCCAGCAGCCAAGTGCTAGCGGGAGACGAGCAGTTCTTC
clone size: many; V gene: TRBV12-3/TRBV12-4; J gene: TRBJ1-2; D gene: TRBD1; CDR3 length: 14; CDR3 protein: CASSLLNRGLGYTF; CDR3 DNA: TGTGCCAGCAGTTTACTCAACAGGGGGCTTGGCTACACCTTC
clone size: few; V gene: TRBV20-1; J gene: TRBJ2-3; D gene: -; CDR3 length: 12; CDR3 protein: CSALQRGDTQYF; CDR3 DNA: TGCAGTGCCCTTCAACGGGGGGATACGCAGTATTTT
clone size: -; V gene: TRBV2; J gene: TRBJ2-3; D gene: -; CDR3 length: 16; CDR3 protein: CASSERAGASTDTQYF; CDR3 DNA: TGTGCCAGCAGTGAAAGGGCGGGGGCTAGCACAGATACGCAGTATTTT
clone size: -; V gene: TRBV2; J gene: TRBJ2-1; D gene: -; CDR3 length: 12; CDR3 protein: CASLVADDEQFF; CDR3 DNA: TGTGCCAGCTTGGTAGCGGACGATGAGCAGTTCTTC
clone size: -; V gene: TRBV25-1; J gene: TRBJ2-5; D gene: TRBD2; CDR3 length: 16; CDR3 protein: CASSDQGLAGAGTQYF; CDR3 DNA: TGTGCCAGCAGTGACCAAGGACTAGCGGGAGCCGGGACCCAGTACTTC
clone size: many; V gene: TRBV6-6; J gene: TRBJ1-1; D gene: -; CDR3 length: 13; CDR3 protein: CASSSGRNTEAFF; CDR3 DNA: TGTGCCAGCAGTTCGGGCCGGAACACTGAAGCTTTCTTT
clone size: few; V gene: TRBV7-9; J gene: TRBJ2-5; D gene: TRBD1; CDR3 length: 16; CDR3 protein: CASSPGDRVIEETQYF; CDR3 DNA: TGTGCCAGCAGCCCGGGGGACAGGGTGATAGAAGAGACCCAGTACTTC
clone size: many; V gene: TRBV9; J gene: TRBJ2-6; D gene: -; CDR3 length: 15; CDR3 protein: CASSVGGSGANVLTF; CDR3 DNA: TGTGCCAGCAGCGTAGGCGGATCTGGGGCCAACGTCCTGACTTTC
clone size: few; V gene: TRBV6-1; J gene: TRBJ2-5; D gene: -; CDR3 length: 15; CDR3 protein: CASSPPGAGLETQYF; CDR3 DNA: TGTGCCAGCAGCCCCCCAGGGGCCGGGTTGGAGACCCAGTACTTC
clone size: few; V gene: TRBV30; J gene: TRBJ1-6; D gene: -; CDR3 length: 13; CDR3 protein: CAWERTANSPLHF; CDR3 DNA: TGTGCCTGGGAACGGACAGCTAATTCACCCCTCCACTTT
clone size: -; V gene: TRBV5-1; J gene: TRBJ2-5; D gene: -; CDR3 length: 15; CDR3 protein: CASSWGVAGAETQYF; CDR3 DNA: TGCGCCAGCAGCTGGGGAGTAGCCGGGGCAGAGACCCAGTACTTC
clone size: few; V gene: TRBV6-2/TRBV6-3; J gene: TRBJ2-1; D gene: -; CDR3 length: 13; CDR3 protein: CASRFSSYNEQFF; CDR3 DNA: TGTGCCAGCAGATTTAGCTCCTACAATGAGCAGTTCTTC
clone size: few; V gene: TRBV7-9; J gene: TRBJ2-1; D gene: -; CDR3 length: 12; CDR3 protein: CASSFPSSEQFF; CDR3 DNA: TGTGCCAGCAGCTTCCCTAGCAGTGAGCAGTTCTTC
clone size: many; V gene: TRBV7-6; J gene: TRBJ2-2; D gene: TRBD2; CDR3 length: 17; CDR3 protein: CASSLSRAGGPAGELFF; CDR3 DNA: TGTGCCAGCAGCTTAAGTCGAGCGGGAGGGCCGGCCGGGGAGCTGTTTTTT
clone size: -; V gene: TRBV7-2; J gene: TRBJ2-1; D gene: -; CDR3 length: 16; CDR3 protein: CASSLRRGSSYNEQFF; CDR3 DNA: TGTGCCAGCAGCCTCAGGAGGGGGAGCTCCTACAATGAGCAGTTCTTC
clone size: few; V gene: TRBV20-1; J gene: TRBJ1-2; D gene: -; CDR3 length: 14; CDR3 protein: CSARETGREYGYTF; CDR3 DNA: TGCAGTGCTAGAGAGACCGGGAGAGAATATGGCTACACCTTC
clone size: few; V gene: TRBV7-2; J gene: TRBJ2-7; D gene: -; CDR3 length: 15; CDR3 protein: CASSLGVGATYEQYF; CDR3 DNA: TGTGCCAGCAGCTTAGGGGTCGGGGCCACCTACGAGCAGTACTTC
clone size: many; V gene: TRBV15; J gene: TRBJ2-2; D gene: -; CDR3 length: 15; CDR3 protein: CATSRPDRIAGELFF; CDR3 DNA: TGTGCCACCAGCAGACCCGACAGGATCGCCGGGGAGCTGTTTTTT
clone size: few; V gene: TRBV6-5; J gene: TRBJ2-7; D gene: -; CDR3 length: 14; CDR3 protein: CASSYAGWSYEQYF; CDR3 DNA: TGTGCCAGCAGTTACGCAGGGTGGTCCTACGAGCAGTACTTC
clone size: few; V gene: TRBV9; J gene: TRBJ2-1; D gene: -; CDR3 length: 13; CDR3 protein: CASSGRTVNEQFF; CDR3 DNA: TGTGCCAGCAGCGGGAGGACAGTCAATGAGCAGTTCTTC